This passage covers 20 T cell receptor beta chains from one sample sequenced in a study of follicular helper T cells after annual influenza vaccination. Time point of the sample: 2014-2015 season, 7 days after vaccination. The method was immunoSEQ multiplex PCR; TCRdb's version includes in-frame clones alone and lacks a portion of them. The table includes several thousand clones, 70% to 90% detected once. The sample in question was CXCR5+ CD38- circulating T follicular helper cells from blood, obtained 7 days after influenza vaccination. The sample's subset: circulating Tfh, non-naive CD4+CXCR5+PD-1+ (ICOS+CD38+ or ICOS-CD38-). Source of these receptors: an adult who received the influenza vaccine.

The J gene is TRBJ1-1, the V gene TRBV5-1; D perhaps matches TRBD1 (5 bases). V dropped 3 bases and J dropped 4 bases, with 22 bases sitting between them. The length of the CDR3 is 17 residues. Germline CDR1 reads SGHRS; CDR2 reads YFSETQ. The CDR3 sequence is CASSYAGTPGGGTEAFF. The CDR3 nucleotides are TGCGCCAGCAGCTACGCCGGGACCCCGGGCGGAGGCACTGAAGCTTTCTTT.

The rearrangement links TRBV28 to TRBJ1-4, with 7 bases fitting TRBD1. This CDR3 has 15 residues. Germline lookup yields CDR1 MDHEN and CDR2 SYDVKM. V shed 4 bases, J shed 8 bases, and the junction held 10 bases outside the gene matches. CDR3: CASSSLQGLSEKLFF. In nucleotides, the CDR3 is TGTGCCAGCAGTTCCCTACAGGGGCTAAGCGAAAAACTGTTTTTT.

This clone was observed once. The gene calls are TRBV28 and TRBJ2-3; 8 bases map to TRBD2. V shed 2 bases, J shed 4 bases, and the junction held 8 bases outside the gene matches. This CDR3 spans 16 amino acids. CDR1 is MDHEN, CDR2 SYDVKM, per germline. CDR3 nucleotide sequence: TGTGCCAGCAGTTTAGGGGGAGCGGGAGAATCAGATACGCAGTATTTT. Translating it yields CASSLGGAGESDTQYF.

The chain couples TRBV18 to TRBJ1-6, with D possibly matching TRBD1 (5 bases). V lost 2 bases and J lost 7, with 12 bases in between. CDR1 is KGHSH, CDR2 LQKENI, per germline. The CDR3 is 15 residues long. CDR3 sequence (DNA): TGTGCCAGCTCACCAGATTACAAGGGGAATTCACCCCTCCACTTT. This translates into CASSPDYKGNSPLHF.

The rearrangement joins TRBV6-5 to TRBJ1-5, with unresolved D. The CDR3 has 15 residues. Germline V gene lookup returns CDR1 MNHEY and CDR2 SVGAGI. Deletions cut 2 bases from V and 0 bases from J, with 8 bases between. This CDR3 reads CASSYRADSNQPQHF. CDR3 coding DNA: TGTGCCAGCAGTTACCGGGCGGATAGCAATCAGCCCCAGCATTTT.

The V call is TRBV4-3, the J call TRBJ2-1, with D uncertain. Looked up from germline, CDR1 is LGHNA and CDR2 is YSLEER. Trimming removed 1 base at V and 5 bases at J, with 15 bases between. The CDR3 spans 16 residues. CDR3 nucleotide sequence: TGCGCCAGCAGCCAAGCCGCGGACCGCACGGACAATGAGCAGTTCTTC. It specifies CASSQAADRTDNEQFF.

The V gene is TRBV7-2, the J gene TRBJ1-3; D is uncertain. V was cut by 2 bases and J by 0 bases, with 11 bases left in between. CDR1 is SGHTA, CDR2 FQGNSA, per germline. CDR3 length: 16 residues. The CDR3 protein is CASSLQAGSSGNTIYF. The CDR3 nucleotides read TGTGCCAGCAGCTTACAGGCGGGGAGCTCTGGAAACACCATATATTTT.

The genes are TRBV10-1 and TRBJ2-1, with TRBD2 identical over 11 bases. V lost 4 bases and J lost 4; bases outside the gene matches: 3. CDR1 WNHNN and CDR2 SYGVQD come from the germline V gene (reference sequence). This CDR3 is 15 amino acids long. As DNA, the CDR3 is TGCGCCAGCAGTGCAATAGCGGGGGGGTACAATGAGCAGTTCTTC. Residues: CASSAIAGGYNEQFF.

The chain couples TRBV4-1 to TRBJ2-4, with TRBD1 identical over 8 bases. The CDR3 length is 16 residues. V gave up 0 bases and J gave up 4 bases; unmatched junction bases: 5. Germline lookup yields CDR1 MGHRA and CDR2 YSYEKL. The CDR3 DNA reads TGCGCCAGCAGCCAAGAGGCCGGGACAGGTAAAAACATTCAGTACTTC. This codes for CASSQEAGTGKNIQYF.

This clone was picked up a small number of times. The CDR3 bases are TGCGCCAGCAGAACAGGGATGGGCGAGCAGTACTTC. Translation gives CASRTGMGEQYF. The chain uses TRBV10-2 and TRBJ2-7, with D perhaps TRBD1 (6 bases). Germline V gene data show CDR1 as WSHSY and CDR2 as SAAADI. The CDR3 contains 12 residues. Trimming pared 6 bases from V and 6 bases from J, leaving 12 bases between.

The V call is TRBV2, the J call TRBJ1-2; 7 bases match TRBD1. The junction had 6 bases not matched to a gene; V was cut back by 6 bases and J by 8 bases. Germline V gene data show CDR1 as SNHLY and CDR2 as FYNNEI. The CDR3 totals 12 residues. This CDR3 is CASRKDREGYTF. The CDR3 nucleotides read TGTGCCAGCAGAAAAGACAGGGAAGGCTACACCTTC.

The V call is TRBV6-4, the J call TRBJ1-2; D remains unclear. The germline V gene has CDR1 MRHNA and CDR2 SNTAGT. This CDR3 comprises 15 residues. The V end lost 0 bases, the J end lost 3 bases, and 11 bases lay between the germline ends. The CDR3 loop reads CASSDSRAGHYGYTF. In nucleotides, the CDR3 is TGTGCCAGCAGTGACTCCCGGGCCGGTCACTATGGCTACACCTTC.

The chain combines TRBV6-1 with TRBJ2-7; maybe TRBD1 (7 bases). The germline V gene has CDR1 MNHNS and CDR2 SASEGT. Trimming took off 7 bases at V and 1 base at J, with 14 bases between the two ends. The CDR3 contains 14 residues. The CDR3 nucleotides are TGTGCCAGCAAGATGGCAGGGGGGTCCTACGAGCAGTACTTC. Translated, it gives CASKMAGGSYEQYF.

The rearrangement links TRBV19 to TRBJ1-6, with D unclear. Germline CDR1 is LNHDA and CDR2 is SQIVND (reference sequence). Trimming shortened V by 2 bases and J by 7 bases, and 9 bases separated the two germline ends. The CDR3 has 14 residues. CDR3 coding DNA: TGTGCCAGTAGTATATCGCCGGGGAATTCACCCCTCCACTTT. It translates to CASSISPGNSPLHF. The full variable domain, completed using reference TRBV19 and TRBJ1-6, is DGGITQSPKYLFRKEGQNVTLSCEQNLNHDAMYWYRQDPGQGLRLIYYSQIVNDFQKGDIAEGYSVSREKKESFPLTVTSAQKNPTAFYLCASSISPGNSPLHFGNGTRLTVT.

CDR3 amino acids: CASSYSRVNEQFF. The CDR3 DNA reads TGTGCCAGCAGTTACTCGAGGGTAAATGAGCAGTTCTTC. V and J are TRBV6-6 and TRBJ2-1, with D perhaps matching TRBD2 (5 bases). Trimming pared 0 bases from V and 7 bases from J, leaving 7 bases between. The CDR3 spans 13 residues. The germline gives CDR1 MNHNY, CDR2 SVGAGI (reference sequence).

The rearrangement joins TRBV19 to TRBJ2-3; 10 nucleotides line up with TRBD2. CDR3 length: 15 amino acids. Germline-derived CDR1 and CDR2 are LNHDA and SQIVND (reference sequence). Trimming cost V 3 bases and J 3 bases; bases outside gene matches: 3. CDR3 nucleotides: TGTGCCAGTAGTATCTCTAGCGGGGGTACAGATACGCAGTATTTT. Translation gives CASSISSGGTDTQYF.

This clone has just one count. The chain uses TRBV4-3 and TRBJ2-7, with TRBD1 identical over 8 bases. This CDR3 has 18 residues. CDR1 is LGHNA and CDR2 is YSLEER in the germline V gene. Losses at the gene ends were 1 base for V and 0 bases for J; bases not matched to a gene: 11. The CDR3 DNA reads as TGCGCCAGCAGCCAAGGAGTCTCTCAGGGGGCTTACTCCTACGAGCAGTACTTC. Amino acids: CASSQGVSQGAYSYEQYF.

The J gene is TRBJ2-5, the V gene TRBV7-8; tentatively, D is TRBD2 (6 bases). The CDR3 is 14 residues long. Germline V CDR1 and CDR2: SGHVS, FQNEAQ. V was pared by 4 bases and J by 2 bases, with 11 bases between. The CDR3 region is CASSWDGGQETQYF. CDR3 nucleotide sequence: TGTGCCAGCAGCTGGGACGGGGGTCAAGAGACCCAGTACTTC.

DNA for the CDR3: TGCGCCAGCAGCTTGGAGGGACAGGCAAACAATGAGCAGTTCTTC. Translating gives CASSLEGQANNEQFF. The rearrangement joins TRBV5-1 to TRBJ2-1; TRBD1 agrees at 8 bases. The V gene's germline CDR1 is SGHRS and CDR2 YFSETQ. Trimming removed 0 bases from V and 5 bases from J; junction bases left unmatched: 4. This CDR3 comprises 15 residues.

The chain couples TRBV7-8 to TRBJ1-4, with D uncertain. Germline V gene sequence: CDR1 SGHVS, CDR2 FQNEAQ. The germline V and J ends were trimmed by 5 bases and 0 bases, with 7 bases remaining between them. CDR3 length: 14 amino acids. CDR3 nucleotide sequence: TGTGCCAGCAGCAGAAAATCAACTAATGAAAAACTGTTTTTT. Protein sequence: CASSRKSTNEKLFF.